Listed below are T cell receptor beta chains from one sample, sequenced in a study of T cells in Graves' hyperthyroidism and ophthalmopathy. TCRdb analysed the multiplex PCR reads with MiXCR anew, one entry per CDR3 protein. The repertoire holds a few hundred thousand distinct CDR3 sequences, with around 42% as singletons. Sequences were obtained from peripheral blood or thyroid tissue (not recorded which). These receptors came from an adult woman with Graves' disease, either hyperthyroidism or ophthalmopathy (not recorded which). Each CDR3 is given with its conserved first and last residue. The order of the fields is D gene, J gene, V gene, clone size, CDR3 DNA, CDR3 protein. The D gene is left open where the match is weak. The size field is filled for only some rows; it gives once, few, many or a size class.

>TRBD2|TRBJ2-5|TRBV7-9|-
TGTGCCAGCAGTACCGCTGGTCATCAGCGGGGAGAGACCCAGTACTTC
CASSTAGHQRGETQYF
>-|TRBJ1-1|TRBV19|many
TGTGCCAGTAGGGCACAAAAGGGGGGACATGAAGCTTTCTTT
CASRAQKGGHEAFF
>-|TRBJ2-7|TRBV20-1|many
TGCAGTGCTAGTCTTCTAGCTTCCGAGCAGTACTTC
CSASLLASEQYF
>-|TRBJ2-7|TRBV10-2|-
TGCGCCAGCAGTGAGCCGGTCAGAAGGGAGTACTTC
CASSEPVRREYF
>-|TRBJ1-1|TRBV6-1|few
TGTGCCAGCATTATATTTTCCAGGGTGAACACTGAAGCTTTCTTT
CASIIFSRVNTEAFF
>-|TRBJ1-1|TRBV19|many
TGTGCCAGTAGTATTGGCGGTCTGAGGGGAAACACTGAAGCTTTCTTT
CASSIGGLRGNTEAFF
>-|TRBJ2-6|TRBV12-3/TRBV12-4|many
TGTGCCAGCAGAGTCAGGGGTTTCTCTGGGGCCAACGTCCTGACTTTC
CASRVRGFSGANVLTF
>-|TRBJ2-5|TRBV9|-
TGTGCCAGCAGCGGGGGGTTGAACAAGCGGGCCGGGGAGACCCAGTACTTC
CASSGGLNKRAGETQYF
>-|TRBJ2-7|TRBV4-1|-
TGCGCCAGCAGCCAAGGGGAAGACCCCCTTTACGAGCAGTACTTC
CASSQGEDPLYEQYF
>TRBD1|TRBJ2-6|TRBV7-9|-
TGTGCCAGCAGCTCAGGACAGGGGATCACTGAAGCTTTC
CASSSGQGITEAF
>-|TRBJ2-7|TRBV5-1|few
TGCGCCAGCAGCTTGCCAGACGAGCAGTACTTC
CASSLPDEQYF
>-|TRBJ1-1|TRBV5-1|many
TGCGCCAGCAGCTTGGCCTTCCCGTCGAACACTGAAGCTTTCTTT
CASSLAFPSNTEAFF
>TRBD1|TRBJ2-7|TRBV29-1|-
TGCAGCGTTCTCGGCCAGGGGGCTTACGAGCAGTACTTC
CSVLGQGAYEQYF
>-|TRBJ2-6|TRBV12-3/TRBV12-4|-
TGTGCCAGCAGTGCAACAGGGACTGGGGCCAACGTCCTGACTTTC
CASSATGTGANVLTF
>TRBD1|TRBJ2-5|TRBV9|few
TGTGCCAGCAGCGTACAGGCAGGGGGAGAGACCCAGTACTTC
CASSVQAGGETQYF
>TRBD2|TRBJ2-7|TRBV10-3|once
TGTGCCATCAGTCCCACTAGCGGGAGGAACGAGCAGTACTTC
CAISPTSGRNEQYF
>-|TRBJ2-2|TRBV29-1|many
TGCAGCGTCGGCAGTAACACCGGGGAGCTGTTTTTT
CSVGSNTGELFF
>-|TRBJ1-4|TRBV30|-
TGTGCCTGGAGTCAAGGGATAACTAATGAAAAACTGTTTTTT
CAWSQGITNEKLFF
>-|TRBJ2-5|TRBV20-1|many
TGCAGTGCTAGTCGAGCCACGGGAGCCCTGGAAGAGACCCAGTACTTC
CSASRATGALEETQYF
>TRBD2|TRBJ2-7|TRBV10-3|many
TGTGCCATCAGTAGGTCTAGCGGATACGAGCAGTACTTC
CAISRSSGYEQYF
>-|TRBJ2-5|TRBV11-2|many
TGTGCCAGCAGCTCCCAGGGCGGGACCCAGTACTTC
CASSSQGGTQYF
>-|TRBJ1-1|TRBV7-2|-
TGTGCCAGCAGCTACTTCGAATCCGGTGAAGCTTTCTTT
CASSYFESGEAFF
>TRBD1|TRBJ1-1|TRBV7-3|many
TGTGCCAGCAGCTTGAAATTGGACAGGGGAAACACTGAAGCTTTCTTT
CASSLKLDRGNTEAFF
>-|TRBJ2-7|TRBV19|-
TGTGCCAGTAGCCCAGGACCGGCCTCCTACGAGCAGTACTTC
CASSPGPASYEQYF
>-|TRBJ1-2|TRBV20-1|-
TGCAGTGCTGACCGGGAAGGGAATGGCTACACCTTC
CSADREGNGYTF
>-|TRBJ1-2|TRBV4-1|many
TGCGCCAGCAAGACGCAGGGAGCCCAGAGGGGCTACACCTTC
CASKTQGAQRGYTF
>TRBD1|TRBJ2-6|TRBV24-1|once
TGTGCCACCTCACACGTGGACAGGACCCTCTCTGGGGCCAACGTCCTGACTTTC
CATSHVDRTLSGANVLTF
>-|TRBJ2-5|TRBV7-2|-
TGTGCCAGCAGCTCTTATACCCTTGAGACCCAGTACTTC
CASSSYTLETQYF
>-|TRBJ2-1|TRBV9|-
TGTGCCAGCAGCGCGGGACTGACCTTGGAGCAGTTCTTC
CASSAGLTLEQFF
>TRBD2|TRBJ2-7|TRBV10-3|-
TGTGCCATCACTAGCGGGAGAGGGCAGCAGTACTTC
CAITSGRGQQYF
>-|TRBJ2-7|TRBV20-1|-
TGCAGTGCAAAACAGGGGAGGGAACCCTACGAGCAGTACTTC
CSAKQGREPYEQYF
>TRBD1|TRBJ1-2|TRBV29-1|-
TGCAGCGTTGACAAAACAGGGGAAATCTATGGCTACACCTTC
CSVDKTGEIYGYTF
>-|TRBJ1-1|TRBV20-1|-
TGCAGTGGGAACACTGAAGCTTTCTTT
CSGNTEAFF
>-|TRBJ1-1|TRBV5-1|many
TGCGCCAGCAGGAGGGGGAGTAGCGACACTGAAGCTTTCTTT
CASRRGSSDTEAFF
>-|TRBJ2-5|TRBV20-1|-
TGCAGTGCGCATCCGGACAGCCAAGAGACCCAGTACTTC
CSAHPDSQETQYF
>-|TRBJ1-2|TRBV10-2|-
TGTGCCAGCAGTGACCCTCGGGCGTTCTATGGCTACACCTTC
CASSDPRAFYGYTF
>TRBD1|TRBJ2-7|TRBV2|many
TGTGCCAGCCTCCAGACAGGGGGCTCCTACGAGCAGTACTTC
CASLQTGGSYEQYF
>-|TRBJ1-5|TRBV29-1|many
TGCAGCGTCGGTGCCAGGGATCAGCCCCAGCATTTT
CSVGARDQPQHF
>-|TRBJ2-7|TRBV10-3|-
TGTGCCATCAGTGACATAGTTGACAGTTACTACGAGCAGTACTTC
CAISDIVDSYYEQYF
>-|TRBJ2-7|TRBV10-3|many
TGTGCCATCAGAGGATTACAGGGAACCGAGCAGTACTTC
CAIRGLQGTEQYF
>TRBD1|TRBJ2-7|TRBV6-5|many
TGTGCCAGCAGAATACAGGGGTCCTCCTACGAGCAGTACTTC
CASRIQGSSYEQYF
>TRBD1|TRBJ1-4|TRBV7-8|-
TGTGCCAGCAGCTCACGACAGGGATCTAATGAAAAACTGTTTTTT
CASSSRQGSNEKLFF
>-|TRBJ2-5|TRBV11-2|many
TGTGCCAGCAGATTAACAGGACAAGAGACCCAGTACTTC
CASRLTGQETQYF
>-|TRBJ1-1|TRBV20-1|many
TGCAGTGCTAGGGGCTTCGTGTGGACTGAAGCTTTCTTT
CSARGFVWTEAFF
>-|TRBJ2-7|TRBV7-6|-
TGTGCCAGCAGCTTCGGGGAGTACGAGCAGTACTTC
CASSFGEYEQYF
>-|TRBJ2-2|TRBV6-5|many
TGTGCCAGCAGACCAACTAGCCCCGGGGAGCTGTTTTTT
CASRPTSPGELFF
>-|TRBJ1-3|TRBV15|-
TGTGCCACCAGCATCTCCGTTGGAAACACCATATATTTT
CATSISVGNTIYF
>-|TRBJ1-5|TRBV5-1|-
TGTGCCATCGGACAGAGCCCCAATCAGCCCCAGCATTTT
CAIGQSPNQPQHF
>-|TRBJ1-3|TRBV7-2|many
TGTGCCAGCAGCTTAACGGCAGGGACTGGAAACACCATATATTTT
CASSLTAGTGNTIYF
>-|TRBJ1-2|TRBV14|-
TGTGCCAGCAGCCAAGATCACGGGGGCCTTTTCAACTATGGCTACACCTTC
CASSQDHGGLFNYGYTF
>-|TRBJ1-5|TRBV7-8|few
TGTGCCAGCAGCTTCATGGGCTGGGACAATCAGCCCCAGCATTTT
CASSFMGWDNQPQHF